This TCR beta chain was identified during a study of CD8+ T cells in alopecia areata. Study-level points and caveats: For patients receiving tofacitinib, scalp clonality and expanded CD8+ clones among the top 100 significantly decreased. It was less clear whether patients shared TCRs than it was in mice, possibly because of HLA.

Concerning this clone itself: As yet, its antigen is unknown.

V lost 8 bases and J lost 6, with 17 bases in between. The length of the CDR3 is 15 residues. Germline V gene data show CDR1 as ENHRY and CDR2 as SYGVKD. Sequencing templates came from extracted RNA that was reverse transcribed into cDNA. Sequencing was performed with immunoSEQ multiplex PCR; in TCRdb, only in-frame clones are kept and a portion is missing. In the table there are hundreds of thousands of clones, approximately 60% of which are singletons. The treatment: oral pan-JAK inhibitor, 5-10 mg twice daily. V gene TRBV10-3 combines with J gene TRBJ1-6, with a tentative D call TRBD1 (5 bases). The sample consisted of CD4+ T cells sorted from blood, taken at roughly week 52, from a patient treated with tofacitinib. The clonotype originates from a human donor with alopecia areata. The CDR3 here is CAIGPASRANSPLHF. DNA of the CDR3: TGTGCCATCGGGCCTGCGTCCAGGGCTAATTCACCCCTCCACTTT.